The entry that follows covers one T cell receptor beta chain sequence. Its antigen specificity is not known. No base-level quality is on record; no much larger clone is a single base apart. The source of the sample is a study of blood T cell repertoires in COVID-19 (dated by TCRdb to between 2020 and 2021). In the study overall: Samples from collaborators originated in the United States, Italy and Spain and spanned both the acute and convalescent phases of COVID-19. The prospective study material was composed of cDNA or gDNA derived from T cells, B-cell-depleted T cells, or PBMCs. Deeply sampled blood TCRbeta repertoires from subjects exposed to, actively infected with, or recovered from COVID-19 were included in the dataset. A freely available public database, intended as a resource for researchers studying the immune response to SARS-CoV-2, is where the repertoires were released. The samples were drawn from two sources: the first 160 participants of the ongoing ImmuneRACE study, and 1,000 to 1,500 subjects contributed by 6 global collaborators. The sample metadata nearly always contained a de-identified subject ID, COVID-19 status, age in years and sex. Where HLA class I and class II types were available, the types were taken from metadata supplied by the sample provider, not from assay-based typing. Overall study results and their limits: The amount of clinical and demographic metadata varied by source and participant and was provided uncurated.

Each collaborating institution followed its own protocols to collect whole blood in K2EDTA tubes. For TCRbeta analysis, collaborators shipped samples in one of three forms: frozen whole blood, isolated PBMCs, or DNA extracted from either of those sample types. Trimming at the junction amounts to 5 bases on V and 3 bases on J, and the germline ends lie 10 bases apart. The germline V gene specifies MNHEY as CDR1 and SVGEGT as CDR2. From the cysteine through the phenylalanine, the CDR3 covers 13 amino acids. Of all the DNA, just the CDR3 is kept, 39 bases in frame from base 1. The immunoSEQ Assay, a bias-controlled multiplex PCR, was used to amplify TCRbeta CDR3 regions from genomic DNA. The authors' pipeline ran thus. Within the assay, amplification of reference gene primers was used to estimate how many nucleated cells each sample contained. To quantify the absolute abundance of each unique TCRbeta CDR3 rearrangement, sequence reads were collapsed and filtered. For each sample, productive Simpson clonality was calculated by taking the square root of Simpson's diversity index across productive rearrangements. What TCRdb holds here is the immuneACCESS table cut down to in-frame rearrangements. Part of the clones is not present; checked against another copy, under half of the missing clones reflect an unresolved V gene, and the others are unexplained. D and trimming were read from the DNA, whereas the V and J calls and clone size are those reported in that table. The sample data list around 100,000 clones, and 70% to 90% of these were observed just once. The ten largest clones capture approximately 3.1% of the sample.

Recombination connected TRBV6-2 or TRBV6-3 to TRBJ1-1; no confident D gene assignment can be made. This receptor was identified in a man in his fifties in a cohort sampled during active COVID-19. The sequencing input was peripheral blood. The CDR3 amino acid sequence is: CASSNAGDTEAFF. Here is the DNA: TGTGCCAGCAGTAACGCGGGAGACACTGAAGCTTTCTTT.